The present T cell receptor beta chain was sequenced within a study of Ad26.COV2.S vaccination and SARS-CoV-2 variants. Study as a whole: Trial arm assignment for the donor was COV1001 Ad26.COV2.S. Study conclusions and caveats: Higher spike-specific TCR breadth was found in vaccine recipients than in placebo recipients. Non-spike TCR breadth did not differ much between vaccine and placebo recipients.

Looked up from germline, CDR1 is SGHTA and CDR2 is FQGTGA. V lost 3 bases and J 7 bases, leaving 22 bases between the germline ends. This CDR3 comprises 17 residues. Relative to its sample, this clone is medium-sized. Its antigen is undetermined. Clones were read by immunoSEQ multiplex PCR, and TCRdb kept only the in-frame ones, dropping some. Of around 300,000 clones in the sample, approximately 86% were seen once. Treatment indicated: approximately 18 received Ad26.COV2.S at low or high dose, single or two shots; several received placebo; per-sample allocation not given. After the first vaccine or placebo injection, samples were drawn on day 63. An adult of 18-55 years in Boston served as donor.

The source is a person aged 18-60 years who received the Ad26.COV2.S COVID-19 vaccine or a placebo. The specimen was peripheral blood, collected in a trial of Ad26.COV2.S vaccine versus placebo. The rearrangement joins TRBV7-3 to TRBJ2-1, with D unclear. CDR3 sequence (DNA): TGTGCCAGCAGCTTCCCACGGTCCGCCTCCTCATATAATGAGCAGTTCTTC. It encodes CASSFPRSASSYNEQFF.